This TCR beta chain comes out of a study of blood T cell repertoires in COVID-19. Study-level background: PBMCs, B-cell-depleted T cells, or T cells provided the cDNA or gDNA that made up the material.

CDR1 and CDR2 from the germline V gene are SNHLY and FYNNEI. V lost 7 bases to trimming and J lost 0 bases, with 10 bases between them. The CDR3 loop spans 14 amino acids. Clones were sequenced by immunoSEQ multiplex PCR, and TCRdb holds only the in-frame ones, with some missing. The sample contains tens of thousands of clones, more than 85% of which appear only once. This clone has just a few counts. The chain employs TRBV2 and TRBJ1-3; D not resolved. The sequenced sample was PBMCs or T cells enriched from blood (not recorded which). This TCR came from a woman aged 45-60 years who had recovered from COVID-19. The CDR3 DNA sequence: TGTGCCAGCAAACAAGAGGCCTCTGGAAACACCATATATTTT. Translated, it gives CASKQEASGNTIYF.